The 25 T cell receptor beta chains listed next were all sequenced from one sample in a study of blood T cell repertoires in COVID-19. This table comes from immunoSEQ multiplex PCR, and its TCRdb copy is limited to in-frame clones, with some not included. The data hold 200,000 to 300,000 clones, with approximately 90% observed a single time. The material sequenced was peripheral blood. The source is a woman aged 40 to 50 with acute or convalescent COVID-19.

This chain uses TRBV5-1 with TRBJ1-3, with 9 bases aligning to TRBD1. The CDR3 consists of 15 residues. V lost 2 bases to trimming and J lost 4 bases; unmatched junction nucleotides: 4. Germline V CDR1 and CDR2: SGHRS, YFSETQ. Here the CDR3 DNA reads TGCGCCAGCAGCTTACAGGGGGCGGTGGGAAACACCATATATTTT. The encoded protein is CASSLQGAVGNTIYF.

The V call is TRBV19, the J call TRBJ1-1; 12 bases map to TRBD1. Trimming cost V 9 bases and J 3 bases; bases outside gene matches: 14. Per the germline V gene, CDR1 is LNHDA and CDR2 is SQIVND (reference sequence). The CDR3 runs to 17 residues. Here the CDR3 reads CASRRSGTGGLYTEAFF. Written as DNA, the CDR3 is TGTGCCAGCAGAAGATCCGGGACAGGGGGCTTGTACACTGAAGCTTTCTTT.

The chain uses TRBV5-4 and TRBJ1-1; 7 bases fit TRBD1. The CDR3 runs 15 residues. The germline V gene encodes CDR1 SGHNT and CDR2 YYREEE (reference sequence). J lost 5 bases, V lost 5 bases, and 12 bases had no gene match. CDR3 amino acids: CASSKMLQGGTEAFF. The CDR3 region has the DNA TGTGCCAGCAGTAAAATGTTGCAGGGGGGAACTGAAGCTTTCTTT.

The chain links TRBV10-1 to TRBJ1-1, with TRBD1 as a possible D gene (6 bases). CDR3 length: 15 residues. The germline gives CDR1 WNHNN, CDR2 SYGVQD (reference sequence). V was shortened by 2 bases and J by 2 bases, with 12 bases between the two germline ends. CDR3 protein: CASSEALGANTEAFF. The CDR3 coding sequence is TGCGCCAGCAGTGAGGCTCTGGGGGCAAACACTGAAGCTTTCTTT.

The CDR3 region is CASSPLGTGGQETQYF. The CDR3 coding sequence is TGTGCCAGTAGTCCCCTGGGGACAGGGGGCCAAGAGACCCAGTACTTC. This chain links TRBV19 with TRBJ2-5; 11 bases are a match to TRBD1. The junction had 6 bases not matched to a gene; V was cut back by 5 bases and J by 1 base. This CDR3 is 16 amino acids long. The germline CDR1 and CDR2 sequences are LNHDA and SQIVND (reference sequence).

The V and J genes are TRBV29-1 and TRBJ2-1; 11 bases line up with TRBD2. The germline V gene has CDR1 SQVTM and CDR2 ANQGSEA. CDR3 length: 14 residues. V was clipped by 4 bases and J by 8 bases; unmatched bases: 7. CDR3: CSVVRGLAVDEQFF. DNA of the CDR3: TGCAGCGTTGTTAGGGGACTAGCGGTCGATGAGCAGTTCTTC.

This clone was seen ten or more times. The V and J genes are TRBV25-1 and TRBJ1-2; 8 nucleotides align to TRBD1. This CDR3 has 15 amino acids. The V gene's germline CDR1 is MGHDK and CDR2 SYGVNS. V lost 4 bases to trimming and J lost 3 bases; unmatched junction nucleotides: 7. CDR3 in DNA: TGTGCCAGCAGTGGGGCAAACAGGGGGGACTATGGCTACACCTTC. This gives the protein CASSGANRGDYGYTF.

V gene TRBV19 combines with J gene TRBJ1-1; 7 bases align to TRBD1. This CDR3 region has 17 residues. J lost 1 base, V lost 5 bases, and 13 bases had no gene match. Germline CDR1 LNHDA, CDR2 SQIVND (reference sequence). Written as DNA, the CDR3 is TGTGCCAGTAGTCCCAAGTTTTTTTACAGGGGGAACACTGAAGCTTTCTTT. Amino acid sequence: CASSPKFFYRGNTEAFF.

V gene TRBV7-8 combines with J gene TRBJ1-2; 7 bases match TRBD1. CDR3 length: 14 residues. Germline loops: CDR1 SGHVS, CDR2 FQNEAQ. Unmatched junction bases numbered 6, after V lost 4 bases and J lost 4 bases. CDR3: CASSSGGRGYGYTF. The CDR3 coding sequence is TGTGCCAGCAGCTCAGGGGGGCGAGGCTATGGCTACACCTTC.

The chain joins TRBV12-3 or TRBV12-4 to TRBJ1-2; no reliable D call. CDR3 length equals 12 residues. Trimming left V 5 bases short and J 1 base short, with 5 bases between. CDR3 coding DNA: TGTGCCAGCAGTATACTTAACTATGGCTACACCTTC. Translation: CASSILNYGYTF.

This clone was recorded only once. This chain's CDR3 is CAISERQGVSPLHF. The CDR3 DNA sequence: TGTGCCATCAGTGAGCGACAGGGTGTGTCACCCCTCCACTTT. V and J are TRBV10-3 and TRBJ1-6; 7 nucleotides agree with TRBD1. The V and J ends lost 2 bases and 10 bases, in that order; junction bases with no gene match: 5. Per the germline V gene, CDR1 is ENHRY and CDR2 is SYGVKD. CDR3 size: 14 residues.

The gene calls are TRBV27 and TRBJ2-3; 7 bases align to TRBD2. V gave up 4 bases and J gave up 2 bases; unmatched junction bases: 3. The CDR3 loop spans 14 amino acids. Germline V gene lookup returns CDR1 MNHEY and CDR2 SMNVEV (reference sequence). The CDR3 loop reads CASSWGGITDTQYF. CDR3 DNA: TGTGCCAGCAGTTGGGGGGGAATCACAGATACGCAGTATTTT.

The rearrangement links TRBV19 to TRBJ1-3; the D gene is possibly TRBD1 (5 bases). This CDR3 is built from 15 residues. CDR1 and CDR2 (germline): LNHDA, SQIVND (reference sequence). Trimming took off 7 bases at V and 0 bases at J, with 13 bases between the two ends. The CDR3 sequence: CASKRYRSSGNTIYF. The CDR3 DNA is TGTGCCAGTAAGCGCTACAGGAGCTCTGGAAACACCATATATTTT. Together with reference TRBV19 and TRBJ1-3, the CDR3 gives the full variable domain: DGGITQSPKYLFRKEGQNVTLSCEQNLNHDAMYWYRQDPGQGLRLIYYSQIVNDFQKGDIAEGYSVSREKKESFPLTVTSAQKNPTAFYLCASKRYRSSGNTIYFGEGSWLTVV.

The V call is TRBV6-5, the J call TRBJ2-1; TRBD1 might be the D (6 bases). Germline lookup yields CDR1 MNHEY and CDR2 SVGAGI. The V end was cut by 8 bases, the J end by 11 bases, with 16 bases between. The CDR3 contains 12 residues. The CDR3 here is CASGRNGQKQFF. The CDR3 bases are TGTGCCAGCGGCCGAAACGGACAGAAGCAGTTCTTC.

The V and J genes are TRBV6-5 and TRBJ1-2; 7 nucleotides line up with TRBD1. Germline V gene lookup returns CDR1 MNHEY and CDR2 SVGAGI. J lost 7 bases, V lost 0 bases, and 2 bases had no gene match. The CDR3 sequence is 13 residues long. The CDR3 spells CASSYSYRGGYTF. The CDR3 DNA follows: TGTGCCAGCAGTTACTCATACAGGGGTGGCTACACCTTC.

The rearrangement joins TRBV4-2 to TRBJ1-1; D gene unclear. Germline CDR1 is LGHNA and CDR2 is YNFKEQ. V lost 1 base to trimming and J lost 4 bases, with 4 bases between them. The CDR3 extends over 12 amino acids. In nucleotides, the CDR3 is TGTGCCAGCAGCCAAGGAGTCACTGAAGCTTTCTTT. Encoded protein: CASSQGVTEAFF.

This clone was detected once. The chain combines TRBV5-6 with TRBJ2-3, with 10 bases aligning to TRBD2. This CDR3 is 14 amino acids long. Germline values: CDR1 SGHDT, CDR2 YYEEEE. V shed 6 bases and J 6 bases; nucleotides not matched to a gene: 7. The CDR3 region has the DNA TGTGCCAGCACCCCCCTAGCGGGGGCCGATACGCAGTATTTT. Encoded protein: CASTPLAGADTQYF.

This rearrangement joins TRBV6-5 to TRBJ1-1; 7 bases fit TRBD1. Trimming at V came to 9 bases and at J to 5 bases, leaving 3 bases not matched to a gene. Germline-derived CDR1 and CDR2 are MNHEY and SVGAGI. The CDR3 is 11 residues long. The CDR3 protein is CASPGGTEAFF. The CDR3 DNA is TGTGCCAGTCCAGGGGGGACTGAAGCTTTCTTT.

This clone was seen just once. The rearrangement joins TRBV5-1 to TRBJ2-7; tentatively, D is TRBD2 (5 bases). Germline values: CDR1 SGHRS, CDR2 YFSETQ. V lost 4 bases to trimming and J lost 1 base, with 12 bases between them. This CDR3 is 14 amino acids long. As DNA, the CDR3 is TGCGCCAGCAGCCCCCGGACTGATTCCTACGAGCAGTACGTC. It is translated as CASSPRTDSYEQYV.

The CDR3 region is CASSYTVNTGELFF. The CDR3 DNA follows: TGTGCCAGCAGTTACACAGTGAACACCGGGGAGCTGTTTTTT. This rearrangement joins TRBV6-5 to TRBJ2-2, with no clear D. Trimming removed 2 bases from V and 1 base from J, with 5 bases in between. The CDR3 has 14 amino acids. Germline assignment: CDR1 MNHEY and CDR2 SVGAGI.

This chain links TRBV18 with TRBJ1-5, with D possibly matching TRBD1 (5 bases). From germline, CDR1 is KGHSH and CDR2 LQKENI. The CDR3 consists of 14 residues. The germline V and J ends were trimmed by 2 bases and 4 bases, with 9 bases remaining between them. For the CDR3, the DNA is TGTGCCAGCTCACCAAGCCAGGGAAATCAGCCCCAGCATTTT. Translated, it gives CASSPSQGNQPQHF.

This sequence joins TRBV5-1 and TRBJ2-5; 11 nucleotides match TRBD2. Germline V gene data show CDR1 as SGHRS and CDR2 as YFSETQ. CDR3 length equals 18 residues. Unmatched junction bases numbered 10, after V lost 2 bases and J lost 1 base. The CDR3 spells CASSLVTSGGPSQETQYF. In DNA form, the CDR3 reads TGCGCCAGCAGCTTAGTCACTAGCGGGGGACCCTCCCAAGAGACCCAGTACTTC.

The chain uses TRBV7-9 and TRBJ2-1; TRBD2 matches at 8 bases. Germline V gives CDR1 SEHNR, CDR2 FQNEAQ (reference sequence). V trimming: 3 bases; J trimming: 6 bases; junction bases outside the gene matches: 1. CDR3 length equals 13 residues. The CDR3 bases are TGTGCCAGCAGCTTGCGGGGGGTCAATGAGCAGTTCTTC. Residues: CASSLRGVNEQFF.

The chain uses TRBV9 and TRBJ2-6, with TRBD1 matching 7 bases. Germline trimming cut 4 bases from V and 0 bases from J; bases unmatched to any gene: 4. CDR1 is SGDLS and CDR2 is YYNGEE in the germline V gene. The CDR3 length is 16 residues. The CDR3 DNA is TGTGCCAGCAGCCCTAGGACAGGCTCTGGGGCCAACGTCCTGACTTTC. Its translation is CASSPRTGSGANVLTF.

The chain is built from TRBV6-5 and TRBJ1-2; possibly TRBD1 for D (6 bases). The germline V and J ends were trimmed by 7 bases and 2 bases, with 11 bases remaining between them. CDR3 length: 13 residues. The germline V gene has CDR1 MNHEY and CDR2 SVGAGI. The CDR3 DNA reads as TGTGCCAGCACCCTAGGACAGAACTATGGCTACACCTTC. This translates into CASTLGQNYGYTF.